This entry features one TCR beta chain sequence. Clones were sequenced by immunoSEQ multiplex PCR, and TCRdb holds only the in-frame ones, with some missing. The sample has approximately 170,000 clones, approximately 91% seen once; the top ten hold approximately 0.8%. This sample stems from a study of blood T cell repertoires in COVID-19. Recruits, aged about 18 to 95 years, lived in roughly 22 US areas. Donors of Cohort 3 who recovered were those that had two negative PCRs, clearance, or symptom resolution. CDR1 and CDR2 from the germline V gene are MDHEN and SYDVKM. The CDR3 has 17 amino acids. V lost 5 bases and J lost 2; bases outside the gene matches: 10.

Sequenced input: PBMCs or T cells enriched from blood (not recorded which). This sequence was found in a woman aged 18-29 years who had recovered from COVID-19. The chain links TRBV28 to TRBJ1-4; TRBD1 matches at 8 bases. In nucleotides, the CDR3 is TGTGCCAGCAGTCCGTGGGGACAGGCCGGGACTAATGAAAAACTGTTTTTT. Translation: CASSPWGQAGTNEKLFF.